This is a list of T cell receptor beta chains from one sample in a study of blood T cell repertoires in COVID-19. Assay: immunoSEQ multiplex PCR; the TCRdb copy retains only in-frame clones and omits some. The table shows fewer than 300,000 clones, with 70% to 90% occurring only once. The material sequenced was peripheral blood. Receptors originate from a man over 45 with COVID-19, enrolled during active disease. CDR3s include the opening cysteine and the closing phenylalanine or tryptophan. The D gene is left open where the match is weak. Some rows have no size entry. The others give once, few or many, or a class for an expanded clone.

abundance	len	d_gene	v_gene	j_gene	CDR3nt	CDR3aa
-	15	-	TRBV6-5	TRBJ2-3	TGTGCCAGCAGTTTAACAGGGCTTGGCACAGATACGCAGTATTTT	CASSLTGLGTDTQYF
-	15	-	TRBV6-5	TRBJ1-4	TGTGCCAGCAGCGATACATTCAGGGTCGGCGAAAAACTGTTTTTT	CASSDTFRVGEKLFF
-	16	-	TRBV5-1	TRBJ2-1	TGCGCCAGCAGCTATAGTCGGCAGGGAACAGTCAGTGAGCAGTTCTTC	CASSYSRQGTVSEQFF
-	13	-	TRBV19	TRBJ1-1	TGTGCCAGTAGTGGTAGCTTGAACACTGAAGCTTTCTTT	CASSGSLNTEAFF
-	15	TRBD2	TRBV4-1	TRBJ2-7	TGCGCCAGCAGCCAAGTGGCAGGAGCGGGGAACGAGCAGTACTTC	CASSQVAGAGNEQYF
-	14	-	TRBV2	TRBJ1-2	TGTGCCAGCACTACAGGCGCCTTGGTCTATGGCTACACCTTC	CASTTGALVYGYTF
-	14	-	TRBV10-3	TRBJ2-5	TGTGCCACCAGCCCCGACACAGGGCGTGAGACCCAGTACTTC	CATSPDTGRETQYF
-	15	TRBD1	TRBV5-4	TRBJ2-7	TGTGCCAGCAGCCGAAGACAGGGGGCAGTCGACGAGCAGTACTTC	CASSRRQGAVDEQYF
once	13	-	TRBV7-8	TRBJ2-2	TGTGCCAGCAGCTTGGACACTACCGGGGAGCTGTTTTTT	CASSLDTTGELFF
-	13	TRBD2	TRBV27	TRBJ2-7	TGTGCCAGCAGCCAGCGGGATCTCTACGAGCAGTACTTC	CASSQRDLYEQYF
-	13	TRBD1	TRBV29-1	TRBJ1-5	TGCAGCGCGGGGACAGGGATACATCAGCCCCAGCATTTT	CSAGTGIHQPQHF
-	16	-	TRBV6-5	TRBJ1-2	TGTGCCAGCAGTTCGACAGGCGGTTTTGTCAACTATGGCTACACCTTC	CASSSTGGFVNYGYTF
-	16	TRBD1	TRBV10-3	TRBJ2-7	TGTGCCATCAGTGAGTCCCTAGACAGGGCCCCCTACGAGCAGTACTTC	CAISESLDRAPYEQYF
-	14	TRBD1	TRBV5-1	TRBJ1-4	TGCGCCAGCAGGACGGGACAGGGGGATGAAAAACTGTTTTTT	CASRTGQGDEKLFF
-	14	TRBD1	TRBV3-1/TRBV3-2	TRBJ2-7	TGTGCCAGCAGCCGCGGACAGGGAACCTACGAGCAGTACTTC	CASSRGQGTYEQYF
-	14	-	TRBV5-1	TRBJ1-1	TGCGCCAGCAGCCTGACTACGACAAGCGCTGAAGCTTTCTTT	CASSLTTTSAEAFF